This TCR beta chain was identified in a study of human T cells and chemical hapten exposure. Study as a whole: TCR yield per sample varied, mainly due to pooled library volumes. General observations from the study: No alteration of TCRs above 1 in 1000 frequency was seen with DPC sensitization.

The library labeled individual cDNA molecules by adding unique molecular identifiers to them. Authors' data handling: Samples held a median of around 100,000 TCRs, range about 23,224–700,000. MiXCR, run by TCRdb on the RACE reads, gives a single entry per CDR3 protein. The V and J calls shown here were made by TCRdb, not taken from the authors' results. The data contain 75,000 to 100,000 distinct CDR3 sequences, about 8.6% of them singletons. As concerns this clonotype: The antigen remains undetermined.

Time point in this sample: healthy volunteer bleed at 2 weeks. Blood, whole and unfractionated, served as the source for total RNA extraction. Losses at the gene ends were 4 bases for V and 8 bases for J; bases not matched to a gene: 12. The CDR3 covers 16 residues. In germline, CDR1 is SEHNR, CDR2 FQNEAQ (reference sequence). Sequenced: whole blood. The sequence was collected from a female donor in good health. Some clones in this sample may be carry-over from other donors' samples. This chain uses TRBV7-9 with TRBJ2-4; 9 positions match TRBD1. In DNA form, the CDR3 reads TGTGCCAGCAGCTACTGGGACAGGGCGGATGGAGACATTCAGTACTTC. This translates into CASSYWDRADGDIQYF.